The clone carrying this T cell receptor (beta chain) was seen at least ten times. This entry comes from a study of response to subunit inactivated influenza vaccine. TCRdb recomputed calls from the RT-PCR reads with MiXCR, one row per CDR3 protein. The sample holds 200,000 to 250,000 distinct CDR3 sequences, more than 10% seen once. This specimen was non-naive T cells sorted from PBMCs, taken roughly 2 weeks before vaccination. This TCR was recovered from a man in his fifties who received an inactivated influenza vaccine.

CDR3 coding DNA: TGTGCCAGCAGTTTTCCCTCACCAGGGGCCCAGTACTTC. Translated: CASSFPSPGAQYF. The chain employs TRBV28 and TRBJ2-5, with D possibly matching TRBD1 (6 bases). CDR1 is MDHEN, CDR2 SYDVKM, per germline. The V and J ends lost 3 bases and 9 bases respectively, with 14 bases between them. This CDR3 has 13 amino acids.